The TCR beta chain described here comes from a study of shared clonotypes between healthy human individuals. Broader study findings: Despite large depth, sorted-subset datasets appeared incompletely sequenced.

On this clone: Its target is not known.

Per germline, CDR1 LNHDA and CDR2 SQIVND (reference sequence). V was clipped by 3 bases and J by 0 bases, with 9 bases between them. The CDR3 runs 15 residues. Clones were sequenced by immunoSEQ multiplex PCR, and TCRdb holds only the in-frame ones, with some missing. The repertoire holds some 2,500,000 clones, 85% to 95% seen once, with 0.37% in the top ten. This clonotype originated in a man younger than 30 in good health. Some clones in this sample may be carry-over from other donors' samples. The chain combines TRBV19 with TRBJ2-1, with D possibly being TRBD2 (5 bases). The material sequenced was naive CD4+ T cells from PBMCs. Subset here: CD45RA+ positively selected. CDR3 sequence: CASSIQRSSYNEQFF. CDR3 DNA: TGTGCCAGTAGTATCCAGCGGAGCTCCTACAATGAGCAGTTCTTC.